This T cell receptor (beta chain) was captured by sequencing in a study of T cell responses to AZD1222 COVID-19 vaccine. This table comes from immunoSEQ multiplex PCR, and its TCRdb copy is limited to in-frame clones, with some not included. The sample lists around 270,000 clones, almost 95% occurring once. CDR1 is SEHNR, CDR2 FQNEAQ, per germline (reference sequence). The V and J ends lost 3 bases and 3 bases respectively, with 14 bases between them. This CDR3 is built from 15 residues. This sequence was found in an adult who received the AZD1222 COVID-19 vaccine. The chain links TRBV7-9 to TRBJ1-1, with D maybe TRBD1 (6 bases). Sequencing was performed on peripheral blood, taken 28 days after the second AZD1222 dose. The CDR3 loop reads CASSFSGGAHTEAFF. The DNA of the CDR3 is TGTGCCAGCAGCTTTTCGGGGGGCGCGCACACTGAAGCTTTCTTT. Using reference TRBV7-9 and TRBJ1-1 for the parts outside the CDR3, the full variable domain is DTGVSQNPRHKITKRGQNVTFRCDPISEHNRLYWYRQTLGQGPEFLTYFQNEAQLEKSRLLSDRFSAERPKGSFSTLEIQRTEQGDSAMYLCASSFSGGAHTEAFFGQGTRLTVV.